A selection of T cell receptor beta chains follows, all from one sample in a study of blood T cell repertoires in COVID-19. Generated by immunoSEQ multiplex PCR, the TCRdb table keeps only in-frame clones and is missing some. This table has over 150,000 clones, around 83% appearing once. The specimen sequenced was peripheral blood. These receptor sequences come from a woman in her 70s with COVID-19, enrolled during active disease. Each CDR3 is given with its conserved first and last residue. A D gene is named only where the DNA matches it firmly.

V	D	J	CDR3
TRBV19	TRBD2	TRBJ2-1	CASSPRLAGGTYNEQFF
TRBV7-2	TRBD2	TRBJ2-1	CASSLRGLAGQYNEQFF
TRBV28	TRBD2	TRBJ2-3	CASSTGGLASTDTQYF
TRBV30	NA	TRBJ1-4	CAWSIRAGEKLFF
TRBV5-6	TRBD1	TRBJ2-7	CASSLGQGETEQYF
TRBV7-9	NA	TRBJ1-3	CASSLVRRGSSGNTIYF
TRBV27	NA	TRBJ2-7	CASSFAGEGKNEQYF
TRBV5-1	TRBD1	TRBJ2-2	CASSRDRASAGELFF
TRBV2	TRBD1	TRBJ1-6	CASSFRDRDSPLHF
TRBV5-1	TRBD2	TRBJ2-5	CASSLVREGETQYF
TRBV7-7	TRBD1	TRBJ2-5	CASSYTPGQSQETQYF
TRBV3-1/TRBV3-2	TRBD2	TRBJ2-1	CASPGLAGGPYNEQFF
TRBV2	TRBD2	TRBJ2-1	CASSYPSGNYNEQFF
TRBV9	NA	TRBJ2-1	CASSVISNQEQFF
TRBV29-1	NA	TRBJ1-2	CSVGRGVRSSNYGYTF
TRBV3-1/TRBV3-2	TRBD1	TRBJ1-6	CASSPTGNNSPLHF